Following are 5 T cell receptor beta chains from one sample sequenced in a study of T cell responses to AZD1222 COVID-19 vaccine. This table comes from immunoSEQ multiplex PCR, and its TCRdb copy is limited to in-frame clones, with some not included. The repertoire holds some 170,000 clones, with approximately 95% as singletons. The material was peripheral blood, obtained 28 days after the second dose of the MenACWY control vaccine. These receptors came from an adult who received the MenACWY meningococcal vaccine as a control.

This clone was seen a few times. The V and J genes are TRBV11-2 and TRBJ1-1; D may be TRBD1 (6 bases). Germline assignment: CDR1 SGHAT and CDR2 FQNNGV. The ends were cut back, 1 base at V and 4 bases at J, with 19 bases in the middle. The CDR3 is 17 amino acids. CDR3 nucleotides: TGTGCCAGCAGCTTAGTAGGGGGGGGTGTAGGGTTCACTGAAGCTTTCTTT. Translated: CASSLVGGGVGFTEAFF.

The chain joins TRBV19 to TRBJ1-5; 7 bases agree with TRBD1. CDR3 length: 14 residues. V lost 6 bases to trimming and J lost 3 bases; unmatched junction nucleotides: 5. The V gene's germline CDR1 is LNHDA and CDR2 SQIVND (reference sequence). The DNA of the CDR3 is TGTGCCAGTAGCTGGGGACAGCACAATCAGCCCCAGCATTTT. Its protein is CASSWGQHNQPQHF.

The chain uses TRBV2 and TRBJ1-1, with a weak D call TRBD1 (5 bases). The germline V gene encodes CDR1 SNHLY and CDR2 FYNNEI. V was trimmed by 9 bases and J by 4 bases, leaving 12 bases between them. The CDR3 is 12 residues long. CDR3 residues: CASDRGTTEAFF. The CDR3 DNA reads TGTGCCAGTGACCGGGGGACCACTGAAGCTTTCTTT.

This clone was recorded once. The genes are TRBV3-1 (or the pseudogene TRBV3-2) and TRBJ1-6, with 7 positions matching TRBD1. Trimming cost V 3 bases and J 5 bases; bases outside gene matches: 10. This CDR3 has 17 residues. In germline, CDR1 is LGHDT, CDR2 YNNKEL (reference sequence). CDR3 nucleotides: TGTGCCAGCAGCCAGACAGGGCTTCTCTTGAATAATTCACCCCTCCACTTT. Amino acid sequence: CASSQTGLLLNNSPLHF.

The CDR3 is CASSQEALGGSPLHF. CDR3 nucleotides: TGTGCCAGCAGCCAAGAAGCCCTCGGAGGGTCACCCCTCCACTTT. The chain uses TRBV3-1 (or the pseudogene TRBV3-2) and TRBJ1-6; D is ambiguous. This CDR3 spans 15 amino acids. Germline V CDR1 and CDR2: LGHDT, YNNKEL (reference sequence). Trimming took 0 bases from V and 10 from J, leaving 13 bases between them.